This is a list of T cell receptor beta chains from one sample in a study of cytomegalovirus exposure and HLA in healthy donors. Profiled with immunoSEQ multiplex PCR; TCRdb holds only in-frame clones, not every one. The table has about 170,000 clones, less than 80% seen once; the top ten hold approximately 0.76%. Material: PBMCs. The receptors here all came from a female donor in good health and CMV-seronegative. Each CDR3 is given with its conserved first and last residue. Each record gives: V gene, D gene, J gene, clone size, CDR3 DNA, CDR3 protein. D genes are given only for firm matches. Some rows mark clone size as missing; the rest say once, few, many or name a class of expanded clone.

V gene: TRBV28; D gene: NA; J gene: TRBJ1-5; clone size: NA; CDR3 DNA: TGTGCCAGCAGCCCACTCGGAGGCAATCAGCCCCAGCATTTT; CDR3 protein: CASSPLGGNQPQHF
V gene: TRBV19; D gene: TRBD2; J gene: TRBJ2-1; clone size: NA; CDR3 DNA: TGTGCCACAAGGAAGCGGGAGGGCCGGAATGAGCAGTTCTTC; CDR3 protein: CATRKREGRNEQFF
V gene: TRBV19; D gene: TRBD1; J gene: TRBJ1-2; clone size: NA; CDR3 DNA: TGTGCCAGTACGTTCCACGGCACAGGGGGCGATGGCTACACCTTC; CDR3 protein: CASTFHGTGGDGYTF
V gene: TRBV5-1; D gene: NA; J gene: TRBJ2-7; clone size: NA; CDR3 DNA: TGCGCCAGCACAAATCCACCAGGCTACGAGCAGTACTTC; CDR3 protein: CASTNPPGYEQYF
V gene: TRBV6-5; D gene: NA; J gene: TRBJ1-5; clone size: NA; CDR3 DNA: TGTGCCAGCAGCCTCGCCTGGGGCCCCAATCAGCCCCAGCATTTT; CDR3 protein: CASSLAWGPNQPQHF
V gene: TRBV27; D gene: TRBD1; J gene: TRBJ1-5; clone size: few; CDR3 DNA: TGTGCCAGCAGTTGGACAGGAACACATCAGCCCCAGCATTTT; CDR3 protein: CASSWTGTHQPQHF
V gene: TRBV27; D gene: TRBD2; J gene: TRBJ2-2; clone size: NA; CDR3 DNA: TGTGCCAGCAGGGGTTCGGGACTAGCGGGAGGGGGCCGGGAGCTGTTTTTT; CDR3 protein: CASRGSGLAGGGRELFF
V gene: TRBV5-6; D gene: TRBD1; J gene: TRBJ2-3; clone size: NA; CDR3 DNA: TGTGCCAGCAGCATTGGGACAGGCACAGATACGCAGTATTTT; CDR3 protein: CASSIGTGTDTQYF
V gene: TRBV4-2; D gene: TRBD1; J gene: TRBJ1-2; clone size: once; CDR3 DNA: TGTGCCAGCAGCCAAGATATGGCAGGGGGACACTATGGCTACACCTTC; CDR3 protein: CASSQDMAGGHYGYTF
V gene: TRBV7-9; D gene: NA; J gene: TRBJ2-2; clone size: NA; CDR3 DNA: TGTGCCAGCACCGTACCACTGGGGCGGGAGAACACCGGGGAGCTGTTTTTT; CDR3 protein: CASTVPLGRENTGELFF
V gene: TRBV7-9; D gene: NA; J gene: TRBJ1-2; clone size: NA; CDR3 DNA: TGTGCCAGCAGCTTAAATGGACAGAACTATGGCTACACCTTC; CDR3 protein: CASSLNGQNYGYTF
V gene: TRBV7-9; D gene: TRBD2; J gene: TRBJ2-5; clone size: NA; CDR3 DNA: TGTTCCAGCAGCTTAGACGTCCGGGGACTAGCGAGGTCGGAGACCCAGTACTTC; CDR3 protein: CSSSLDVRGLARSETQYF
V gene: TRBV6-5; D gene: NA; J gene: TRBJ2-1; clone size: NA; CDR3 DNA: TGTGCCAGCAGGGGGGGGCGGGGCCTTTACAATGAGCAGTTCTTC; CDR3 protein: CASRGGRGLYNEQFF
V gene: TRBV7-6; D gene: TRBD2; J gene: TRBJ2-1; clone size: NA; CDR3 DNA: TGTGCCAGCAGCATCCGGACTAGCGGATACAATGAGCAGTTCTTC; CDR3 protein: CASSIRTSGYNEQFF
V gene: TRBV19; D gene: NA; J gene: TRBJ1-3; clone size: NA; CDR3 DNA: TGTGCCAGTAGTATCGACAGCTCTGGAAACACCATATATTTT; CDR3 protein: CASSIDSSGNTIYF
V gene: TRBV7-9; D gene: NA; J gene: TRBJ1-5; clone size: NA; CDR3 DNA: TGTGCCAGCAGCAAAGATGGGGGCACGCAGCCCCAGCATTTT; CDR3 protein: CASSKDGGTQPQHF
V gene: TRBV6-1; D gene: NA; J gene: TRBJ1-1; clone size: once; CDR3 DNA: TGTGCCAGCAGTGAAGAAGCCCCATGGACTGAAGCTTTCTTT; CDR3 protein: CASSEEAPWTEAFF
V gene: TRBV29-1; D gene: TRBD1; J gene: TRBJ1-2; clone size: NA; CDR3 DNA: TGCAGCGTTGAAGAAGGGACAGGGGGCTTAGGTGGCTACACCTTC; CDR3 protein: CSVEEGTGGLGGYTF
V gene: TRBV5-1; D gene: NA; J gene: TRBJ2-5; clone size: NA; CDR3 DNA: TGCGCCAGCAGCCCAGCGCGAGAGACCCAGTACTTC; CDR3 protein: CASSPARETQYF
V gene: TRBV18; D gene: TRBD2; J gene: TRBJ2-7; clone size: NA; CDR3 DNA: TGTGCCAGCTCACCACTCGGGACTAGCGGGAGTTACGAGCAGTACTTC; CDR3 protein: CASSPLGTSGSYEQYF
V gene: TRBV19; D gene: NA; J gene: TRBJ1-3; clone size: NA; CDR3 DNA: TGTGCCAGTAGACTAAGCGGTCCGGGGATCTCCTCTGGAAACACCATATATTTT; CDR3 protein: CASRLSGPGISSGNTIYF
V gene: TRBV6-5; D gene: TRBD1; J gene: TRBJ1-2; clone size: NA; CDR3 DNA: TGTGCCAGCACGAGGACAGGGGGCCATGGCTACACCTTC; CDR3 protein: CASTRTGGHGYTF
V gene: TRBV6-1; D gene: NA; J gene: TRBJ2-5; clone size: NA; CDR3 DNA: TGTGCCAGCAGTGACGGACACTACCAAGAGACCCAGTACTTC; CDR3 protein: CASSDGHYQETQYF
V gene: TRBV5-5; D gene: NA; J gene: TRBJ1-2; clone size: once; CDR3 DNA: TGTGCCAGCTCTTATGGCGGTTACTATGGCTACACCTTC; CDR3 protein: CASSYGGYYGYTF
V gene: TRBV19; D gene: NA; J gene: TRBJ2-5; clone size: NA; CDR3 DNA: TGTGCCAGTAGTACCCATCCAGGGGAGACCCAGTACTTC; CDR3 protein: CASSTHPGETQYF
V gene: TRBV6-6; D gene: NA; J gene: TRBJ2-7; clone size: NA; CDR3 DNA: TGTGCCAGCAGGCCCGTTTCAGGGGAACCCTACGAGCAGTACTTC; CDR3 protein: CASRPVSGEPYEQYF
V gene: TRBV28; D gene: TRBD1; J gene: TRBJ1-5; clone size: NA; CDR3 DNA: TGTGCCAGCAGGGGGGGACAGGGGGGAACCCAGCCCCAGCATTTT; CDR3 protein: CASRGGQGGTQPQHF